Listed below are T cell receptor beta chains from one sample, sequenced in a study of blood T cells in healthy people across ages. TCRdb re-called the 5' RACE reads through MiXCR, storing one row per CDR3 protein. Of around 2 million distinct CDR3 sequences in the sample, more than 35% were seen once. Sequencing was carried out using blood. The receptors come from a human donor in good health. Each CDR3 is given with its conserved first and last residue. The D gene is left open where the match is weak. For some rows the clone size is stated as once, few or many, or as a class when expanded; others skip it.

D: .; V: TRBV20-1; size: few; J: TRBJ2-1; CDR3: CSAPNHLGRDEQFF; DNA: TGCAGTGCTCCAAATCACCTGGGGCGGGATGAGCAGTTCTTC
D: TRBD1; V: TRBV4-3; size: few; J: TRBJ2-7; CDR3: CAGSQGQGGLYEQYF; DNA: TGCGCCGGCAGCCAAGGACAGGGGGGCCTCTACGAGCAGTACTTC
D: TRBD1; V: TRBV6-5; size: .; J: TRBJ2-3; CDR3: CASKETGTDTQYF; DNA: TGTGCCAGCAAGGAGACAGGGACAGATACGCAGTATTTT
D: TRBD2; V: TRBV4-3; size: few; J: TRBJ2-1; CDR3: CASSQGLAGGLVNEQFF; DNA: TGCGCCAGCAGCCAAGGACTAGCGGGGGGGCTGGTCAATGAGCAGTTCTTC
D: .; V: TRBV29-1; size: many; J: TRBJ2-7; CDR3: CSVEDGKGLNEQYF; DNA: TGCAGCGTTGAAGATGGCAAGGGGTTGAACGAGCAGTACTTC
D: .; V: TRBV4-2; size: .; J: TRBJ1-2; CDR3: CASSQASGTPIGGYTF; DNA: TGTGCCAGCAGCCAAGCGTCCGGGACACCCATCGGGGGCTACACCTTC
D: .; V: TRBV18; size: .; J: TRBJ1-2; CDR3: CASSPEGTAGYTF; DNA: TGTGCCAGCTCACCTGAGGGGACGGCGGGCTACACCTTC
D: .; V: TRBV12-3/TRBV12-4; size: .; J: TRBJ2-5; CDR3: CASSLFTQETQYF; DNA: TGTGCCAGCAGTTTGTTCACACAAGAGACCCAGTACTTC
D: .; V: TRBV12-3/TRBV12-4; size: .; J: TRBJ1-5; CDR3: CASSGGTGVNQSQHF; DNA: TGTGCCAGCAGTGGGGGTACGGGGGTGAATCAGTCCCAGCATTTT
D: .; V: TRBV6-2/TRBV6-3; size: .; J: TRBJ1-1; CDR3: CASSKTLAAEAFF; DNA: TGTGCCAGCAGTAAGACCCTGGCGGCTGAAGCTTTCTTT
D: .; V: TRBV20-1; size: .; J: TRBJ2-5; CDR3: CSARGPRETQYF; DNA: TGCAGTGCTAGGGGACCTCGAGAGACCCAGTACTTC
D: .; V: TRBV7-2; size: few; J: TRBJ1-2; CDR3: CASSPRASAYGYTF; DNA: TGTGCCAGCAGCCCCCGTGCCTCAGCATATGGCTACACCTTC
D: .; V: TRBV7-9; size: .; J: TRBJ2-3; CDR3: CASSFGPDTSTDTQYF; DNA: TGTGCCAGCAGCTTCGGTCCAGATACTAGCACAGATACGCAGTATTTT
D: .; V: TRBV20-1; size: few; J: TRBJ2-5; CDR3: CSAFRGQETQYF; DNA: TGCAGTGCTTTCAGGGGCCAAGAGACCCAGTACTTC
D: .; V: TRBV6-2/TRBV6-3; size: .; J: TRBJ1-6; CDR3: CASSPLGGGNSPLHF; DNA: TGTGCCAGCAGTCCCTTAGGGGGAGGGAATTCACCCCTCCACTTT
D: TRBD1; V: TRBV28; size: .; J: TRBJ2-7; CDR3: CASSFPRTGRVLEQYF; DNA: TGTGCCAGCAGTTTTCCCCGGACAGGGAGAGTCCTCGAGCAGTACTTC
D: TRBD1; V: TRBV7-2; size: many; J: TRBJ1-4; CDR3: CASSTQTGGESNEKLFF; DNA: TGTGCCAGCAGCACTCAGACAGGGGGGGAATCGAATGAAAAACTGTTTTTT